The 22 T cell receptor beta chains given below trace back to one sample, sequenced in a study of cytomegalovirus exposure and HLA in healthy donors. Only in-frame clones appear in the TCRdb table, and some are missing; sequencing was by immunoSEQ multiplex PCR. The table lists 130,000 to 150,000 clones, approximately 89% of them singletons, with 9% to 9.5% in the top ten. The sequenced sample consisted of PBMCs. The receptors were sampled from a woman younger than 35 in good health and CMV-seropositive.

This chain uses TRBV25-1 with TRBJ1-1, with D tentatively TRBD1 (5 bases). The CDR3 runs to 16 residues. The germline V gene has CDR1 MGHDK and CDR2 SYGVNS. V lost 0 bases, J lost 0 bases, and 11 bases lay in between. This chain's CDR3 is CASSEYCEDMNTEAFF. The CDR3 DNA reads TGTGCCAGCAGTGAATATTGCGAGGACATGAACACTGAAGCTTTCTTT.

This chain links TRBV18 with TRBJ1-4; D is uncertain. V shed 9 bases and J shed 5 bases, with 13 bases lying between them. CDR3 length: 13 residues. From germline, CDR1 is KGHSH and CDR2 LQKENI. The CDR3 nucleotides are TGTGCCAGTTCCCGAGGTTGGAATGAAAAACTGTTTTTT. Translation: CASSRGWNEKLFF.

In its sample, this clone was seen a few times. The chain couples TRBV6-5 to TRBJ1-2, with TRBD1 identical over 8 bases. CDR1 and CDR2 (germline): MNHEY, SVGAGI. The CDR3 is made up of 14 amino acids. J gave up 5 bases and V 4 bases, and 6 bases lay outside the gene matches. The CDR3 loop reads CASSSQGAGYGYTF. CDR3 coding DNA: TGTGCCAGCAGTTCGCAGGGGGCAGGTTATGGCTACACCTTC.

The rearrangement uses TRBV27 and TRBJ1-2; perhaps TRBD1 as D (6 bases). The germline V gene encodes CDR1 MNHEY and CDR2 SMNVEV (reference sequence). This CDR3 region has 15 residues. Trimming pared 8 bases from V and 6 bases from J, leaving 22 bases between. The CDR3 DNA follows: TGTGCCAGCCAACAAGGGGGAGCCACCTCCAATGGCTACACCTTC. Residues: CASQQGGATSNGYTF.

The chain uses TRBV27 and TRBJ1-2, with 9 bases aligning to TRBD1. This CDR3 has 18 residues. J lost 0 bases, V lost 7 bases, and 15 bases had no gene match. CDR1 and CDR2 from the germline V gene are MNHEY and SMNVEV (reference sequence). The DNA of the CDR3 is TGTGCCAGCACACAGTCCCGGGACAGGGATCCGCCTAACTATGGCTACACCTTC. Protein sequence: CASTQSRDRDPPNYGYTF.

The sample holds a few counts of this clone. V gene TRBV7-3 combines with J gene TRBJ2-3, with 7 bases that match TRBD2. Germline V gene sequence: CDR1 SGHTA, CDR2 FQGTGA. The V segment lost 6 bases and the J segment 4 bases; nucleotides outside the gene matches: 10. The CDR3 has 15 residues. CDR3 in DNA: TGTGCCAGCAGTTTGGGGCTAGCGGTCGCAGATACGCAGTATTTT. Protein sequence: CASSLGLAVADTQYF.

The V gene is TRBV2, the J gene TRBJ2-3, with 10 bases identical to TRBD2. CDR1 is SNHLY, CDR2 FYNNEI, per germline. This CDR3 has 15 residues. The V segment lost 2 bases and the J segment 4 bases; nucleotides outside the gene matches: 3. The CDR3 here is CASSELAGVSDTQYF. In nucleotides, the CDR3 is TGTGCCAGCAGTGAACTAGCGGGGGTATCAGATACGCAGTATTTT.

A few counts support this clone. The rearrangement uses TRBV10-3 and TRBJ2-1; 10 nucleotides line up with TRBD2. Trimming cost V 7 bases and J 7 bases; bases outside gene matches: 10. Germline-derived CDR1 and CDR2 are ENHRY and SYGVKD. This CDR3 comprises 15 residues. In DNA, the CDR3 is TGTGCCATCACCTCAGCCGAGACTAGCGGGAATGAGCAGTTCTTC. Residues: CAITSAETSGNEQFF.

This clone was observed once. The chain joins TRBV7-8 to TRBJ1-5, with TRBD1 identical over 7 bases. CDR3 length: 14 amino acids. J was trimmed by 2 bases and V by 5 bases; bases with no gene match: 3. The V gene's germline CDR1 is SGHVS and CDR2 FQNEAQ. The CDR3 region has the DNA TGTGCCAGCAGCCCCGGACAGGGCAATCAGCCCCAGCATTTT. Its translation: CASSPGQGNQPQHF. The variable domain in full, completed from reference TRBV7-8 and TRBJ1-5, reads GAGVSQSPRYKVAKRGQDVALRCDPISGHVSLFWYQQALGQGPEFLTYFQNEAQLDKSGLPSDRFFAERPEGSVSTLKIQRTQQEDSAVYLCASSPGQGNQPQHFGDGTRLSIL.

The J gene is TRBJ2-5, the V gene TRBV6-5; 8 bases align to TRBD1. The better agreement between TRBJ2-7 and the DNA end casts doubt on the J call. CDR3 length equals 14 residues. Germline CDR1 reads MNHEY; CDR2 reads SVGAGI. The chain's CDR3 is CASSQRQGIYEQYF. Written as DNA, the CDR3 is TGTGCCAGCAGTCAGCGACAGGGGATCTACGAGCAGTACTTC.

In nucleotides, the CDR3 is TGTGCCAGCAGTTTGAGCAGGGGTGGTCAGCCCCAGCATTTT. This gives the protein CASSLSRGGQPQHF. The chain links TRBV28 to TRBJ1-5; D might be TRBD1 (6 bases). Germline CDR1 is MDHEN and CDR2 is SYDVKM. CDR3 length: 14 amino acids. V was cut by 3 bases and J by 6 bases, with 12 bases left in between.

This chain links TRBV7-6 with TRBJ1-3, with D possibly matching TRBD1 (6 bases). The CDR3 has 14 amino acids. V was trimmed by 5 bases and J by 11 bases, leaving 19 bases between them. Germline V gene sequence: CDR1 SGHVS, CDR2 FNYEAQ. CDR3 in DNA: TGTGCCAGCAGCCTCAGGGGTCCGAAAGATCCCATATATTTT. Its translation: CASSLRGPKDPIYF.

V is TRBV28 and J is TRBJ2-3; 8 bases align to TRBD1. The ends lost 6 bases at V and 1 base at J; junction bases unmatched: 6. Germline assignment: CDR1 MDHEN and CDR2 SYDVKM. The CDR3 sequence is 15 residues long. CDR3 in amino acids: CASSPRGLGTDTQYF. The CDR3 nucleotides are TGTGCCAGCAGCCCCAGGGGGCTTGGCACAGATACGCAGTATTTT.

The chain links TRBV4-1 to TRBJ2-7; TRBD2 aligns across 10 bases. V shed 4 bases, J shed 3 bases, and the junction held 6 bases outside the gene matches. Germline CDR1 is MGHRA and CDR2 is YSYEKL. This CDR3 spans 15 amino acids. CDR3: CASSPERGGDYEQYF. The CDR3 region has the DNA TGCGCCAGCAGCCCGGAGCGGGGGGGGGACTACGAGCAGTACTTC.

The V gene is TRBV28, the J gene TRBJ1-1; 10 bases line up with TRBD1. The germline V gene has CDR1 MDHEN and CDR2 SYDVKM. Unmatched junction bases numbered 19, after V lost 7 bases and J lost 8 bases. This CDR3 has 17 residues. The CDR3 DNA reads TGTGCCAGCAAGGGGACCGGGACAGGGGTATTTTTAGGCGAAGCTTTCTTT. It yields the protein CASKGTGTGVFLGEAFF. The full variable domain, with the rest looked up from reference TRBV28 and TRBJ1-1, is DVKVTQSSRYLVKRTGEKVFLECVQDMDHENMFWYRQDPGLGLRLIYFSYDVKMKEKGDIPEGYSVSREKKERFSLILESASTNQTSMYLCASKGTGTGVFLGEAFFGQGTRLTVV.

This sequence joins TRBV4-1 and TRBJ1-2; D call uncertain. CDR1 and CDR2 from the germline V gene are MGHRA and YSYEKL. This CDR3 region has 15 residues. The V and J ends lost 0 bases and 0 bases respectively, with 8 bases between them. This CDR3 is CASSQDEGANYGYTF. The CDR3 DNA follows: TGCGCCAGCAGCCAAGATGAGGGAGCTAACTATGGCTACACCTTC.

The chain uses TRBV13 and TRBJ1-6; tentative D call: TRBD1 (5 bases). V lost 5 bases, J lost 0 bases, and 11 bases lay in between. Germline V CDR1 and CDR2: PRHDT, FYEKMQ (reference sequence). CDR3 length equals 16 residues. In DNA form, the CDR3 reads TGTGCCAGCAGCCCTGGGGGGAGCTCCTATAATTCACCCCTCCACTTT. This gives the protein CASSPGGSSYNSPLHF.

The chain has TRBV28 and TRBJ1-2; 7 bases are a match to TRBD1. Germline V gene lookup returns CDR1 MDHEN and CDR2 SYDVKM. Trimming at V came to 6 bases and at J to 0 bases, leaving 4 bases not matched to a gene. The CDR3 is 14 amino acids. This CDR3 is CASRGDSSNYGYTF. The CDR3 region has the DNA TGTGCCAGCAGGGGGGACAGTTCTAACTATGGCTACACCTTC.

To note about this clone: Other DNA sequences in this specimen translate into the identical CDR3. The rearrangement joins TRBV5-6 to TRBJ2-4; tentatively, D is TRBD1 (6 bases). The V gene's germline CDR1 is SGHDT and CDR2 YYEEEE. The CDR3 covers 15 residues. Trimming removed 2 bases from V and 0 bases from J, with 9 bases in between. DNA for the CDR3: TGTGCCAGCAGCTTAGGACAGATAGCCAAAAACATTCAGTACTTC. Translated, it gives CASSLGQIAKNIQYF.

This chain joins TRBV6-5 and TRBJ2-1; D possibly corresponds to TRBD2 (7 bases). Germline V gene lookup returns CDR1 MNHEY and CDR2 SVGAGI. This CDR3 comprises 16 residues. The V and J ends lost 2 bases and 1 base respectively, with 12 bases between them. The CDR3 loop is CASSYGGAGSYNEQFF. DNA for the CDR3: TGTGCCAGCAGTTACGGGGGGGCAGGGTCCTACAATGAGCAGTTCTTC.

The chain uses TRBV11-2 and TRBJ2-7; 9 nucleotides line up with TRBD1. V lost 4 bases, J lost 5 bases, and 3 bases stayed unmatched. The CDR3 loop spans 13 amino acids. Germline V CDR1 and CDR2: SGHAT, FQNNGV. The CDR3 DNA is TGTGCCAGCAGCTGGGACAGGGTGGACGAGCAGTACTTC. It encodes CASSWDRVDEQYF. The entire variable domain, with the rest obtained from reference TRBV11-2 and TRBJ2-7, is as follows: EAGVAQSPRYKIIEKRQSVAFWCNPISGHATLYWYQQILGQGPKLLIQFQNNGVVDDSQLPKDRFSAERLKGVDSTLKIQPAKLEDSAVYLCASSWDRVDEQYFGPGTRLTVT.

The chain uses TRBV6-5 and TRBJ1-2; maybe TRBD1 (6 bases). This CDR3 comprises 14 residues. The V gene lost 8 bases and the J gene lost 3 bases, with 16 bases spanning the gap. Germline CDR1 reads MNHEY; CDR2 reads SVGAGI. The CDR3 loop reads CASAQGIKDYGYTF. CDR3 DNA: TGTGCCAGCGCGCAGGGGATAAAGGACTATGGCTACACCTTC.